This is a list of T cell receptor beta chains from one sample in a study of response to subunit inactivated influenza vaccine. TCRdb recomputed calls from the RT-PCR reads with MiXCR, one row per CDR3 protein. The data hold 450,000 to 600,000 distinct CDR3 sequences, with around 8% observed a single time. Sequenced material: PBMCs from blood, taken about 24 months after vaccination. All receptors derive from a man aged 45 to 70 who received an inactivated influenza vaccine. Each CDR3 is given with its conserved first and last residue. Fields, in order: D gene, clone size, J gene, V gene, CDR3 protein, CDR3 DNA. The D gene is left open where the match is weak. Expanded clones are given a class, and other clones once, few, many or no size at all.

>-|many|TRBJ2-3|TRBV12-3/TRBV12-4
CASSLGSDTDTQYF
TGTGCCAGCAGTTTAGGGTCAGACACAGATACGCAGTATTTT
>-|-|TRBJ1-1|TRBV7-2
CASHLSQNTEAFF
TGTGCCAGCCACCTCTCGCAGAACACTGAAGCTTTCTTT
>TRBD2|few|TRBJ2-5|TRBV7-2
CASSLGGGGAQETQYF
TGTGCCAGCAGCTTAGGTGGCGGGGGGGCGCAAGAGACCCAGTACTTC
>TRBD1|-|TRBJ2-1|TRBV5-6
CASSWTGQGGHNEQFF
TGTGCCAGCAGCTGGACGGGACAGGGGGGGCACAATGAGCAGTTCTTC
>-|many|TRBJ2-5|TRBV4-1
CASSQRYMGETQYF
TGCGCCAGCAGCCAACGTTACATGGGGGAGACCCAGTACTTC
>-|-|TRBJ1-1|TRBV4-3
CASSQDMAVEAFF
TGCGCCAGCAGCCAAGATATGGCGGTTGAAGCTTTCTTT
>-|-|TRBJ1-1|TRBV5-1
CASSLQGSLDTEAFF
TGCGCCAGCAGCTTGCAGGGGAGTTTGGACACTGAAGCTTTCTTT
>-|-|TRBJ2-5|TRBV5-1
CASSVPGTVGGTQYF
TGCGCCAGCAGCGTTCCCGGGACCGTGGGTGGGACCCAGTACTTC
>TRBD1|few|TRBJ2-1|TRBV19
CASSISGQGFNEQFF
TGTGCCAGTAGTATTTCCGGACAGGGGTTCAATGAGCAGTTCTTC
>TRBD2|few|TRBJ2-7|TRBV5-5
CASSPTSGGIYEQYF
TGTGCCAGCAGCCCGACTAGCGGGGGCATTTACGAGCAGTACTTC
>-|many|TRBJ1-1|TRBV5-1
CASSRGSNTEAFF
TGCGCCAGCAGTCGGGGATCGAACACTGAAGCTTTCTTT
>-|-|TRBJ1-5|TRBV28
CASSLGDLYSNQPQHF
TGTGCCAGCAGTTTGGGAGATCTGTATAGCAATCAGCCCCAGCATTTT
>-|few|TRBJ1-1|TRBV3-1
CASSQVPRGEAFF
TGTGCCAGCAGCCAAGTTCCCAGGGGTGAAGCTTTCTTT
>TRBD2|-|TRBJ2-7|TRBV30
CAWERSGGYEQYF
TGTGCCTGGGAGCGTTCGGGGGGTTACGAGCAGTACTTC
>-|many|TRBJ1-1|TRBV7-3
CASSRPGQEAFF
TGTGCCAGCAGCCGACCGGGGCAGGAGGCTTTCTTT
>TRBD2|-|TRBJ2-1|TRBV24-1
CATKLVVPLAGGPGPYNEQFF
TGTGCCACCAAACTGGTCGTCCCTCTAGCGGGCGGACCTGGGCCCTACAATGAGCAGTTCTTC
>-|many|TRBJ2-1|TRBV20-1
CSARDAVINEQFF
TGCAGTGCTAGAGATGCGGTCATCAATGAGCAGTTCTTC
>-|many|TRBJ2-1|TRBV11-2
CASSLEGAIEQFF
TGTGCCAGCAGCTTAGAAGGGGCAATTGAGCAGTTCTTC
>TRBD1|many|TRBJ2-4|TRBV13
CASSYYTGADIQYF
TGTGCCAGCAGTTACTATACAGGGGCGGACATTCAGTACTTC
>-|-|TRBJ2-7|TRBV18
CASSPRTQSSYEQYF
TGTGCCAGCTCACCAAGGACCCAGAGCTCCTACGAGCAGTACTTC
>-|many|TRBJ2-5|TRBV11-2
CASSLGAGRETQYF
TGTGCCAGCAGCTTAGGAGCCGGGAGAGAGACCCAGTACTTC
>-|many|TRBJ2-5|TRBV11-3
CASSPEGYQETQYF
TGTGCCAGCAGCCCAGAAGGGTACCAAGAGACCCAGTACTTC
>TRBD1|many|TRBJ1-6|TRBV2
CASSGAGTGAFSYNSPLHF
TGTGCCAGCAGTGGCGCCGGGACAGGGGCATTCTCCTATAATTCACCCCTCCACTTT
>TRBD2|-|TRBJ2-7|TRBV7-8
CASSLIAGGYPIF
TGTGCCAGCAGCTTAATTGCGGGAGGGTATCCTATTTTC
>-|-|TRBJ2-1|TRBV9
CASSVAGRSYNEQFF
TGTGCCAGCAGCGTAGCTGGCAGGAGCTACAATGAGCAGTTCTTC
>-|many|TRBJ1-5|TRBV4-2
CASSQDGQPNQPQHF
TGTGCCAGCAGCCAAGATGGGCAGCCCAATCAGCCCCAGCATTTT
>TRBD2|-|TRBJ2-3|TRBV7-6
CASSLVLAGTSTDTQYF
TGTGCCAGCAGCTTAGTTCTAGCGGGAACTAGCACAGATACGCAGTATTTT
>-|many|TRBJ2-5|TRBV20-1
CSAPEPITKETQYF
TGCAGTGCCCCAGAGCCTATAACCAAAGAGACCCAGTACTTC
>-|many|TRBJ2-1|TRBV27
CASSLLRQIGNEQFF
TGTGCCAGCAGTTTACTTCGACAAATCGGGAATGAGCAGTTCTTC
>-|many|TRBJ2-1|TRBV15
CATGGQGYNEQFF
TGTGCCACGGGGGGGCAGGGCTACAATGAGCAGTTCTTC
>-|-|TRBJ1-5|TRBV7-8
CASSPRLGTINQPQHF
TGTGCCAGCAGCCCCCGTTTGGGTACGATCAATCAGCCCCAGCATTTT
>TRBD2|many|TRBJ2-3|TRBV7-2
CASSSGGVPDTQYF
TGTGCCAGCAGTAGCGGGGGGGTGCCAGATACGCAGTATTTT
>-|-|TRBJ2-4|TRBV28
CASSPPWLRAKNIQYF
TGTGCCAGCAGTCCCCCGTGGTTGAGAGCCAAAAACATTCAGTACTTC
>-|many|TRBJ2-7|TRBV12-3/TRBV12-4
CASSYVFYEQYF
TGTGCCAGCAGTTATGTATTCTACGAGCAGTACTTC
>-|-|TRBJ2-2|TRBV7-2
CASSRDPTGELFF
TGTGCCAGCTCGCGGGATCCCACCGGGGAGCTGTTTTTT
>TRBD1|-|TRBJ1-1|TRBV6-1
CASSGPGTAEAFF
TGTGCCAGCAGCGGCCCGGGGACAGCTGAAGCTTTCTTT
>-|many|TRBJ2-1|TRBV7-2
CASSLYRRGEQFF
TGTGCCAGCAGCTTATATCGGCGGGGTGAGCAGTTCTTC
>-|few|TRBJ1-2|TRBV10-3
CAISEERKSGNYGYTF
TGTGCCATCAGTGAGGAGAGGAAATCCGGGAACTATGGCTACACCTTC
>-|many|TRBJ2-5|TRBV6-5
CASGYDTAWSETQYF
TGTGCCAGCGGATACGACACGGCCTGGAGTGAGACCCAGTACTTC
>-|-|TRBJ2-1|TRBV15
CATSRGTVSYNEQFF
TGTGCCACCAGCAGAGGGACTGTCTCCTACAATGAGCAGTTCTTC
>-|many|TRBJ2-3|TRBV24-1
CATSDWGTQYF
TGTGCCACCAGTGATTGGGGTACGCAGTATTTT